The rows below give T cell receptor beta chains drawn from one sample of a study of PD-1 blockade in classical Hodgkin lymphoma. The method was immunoSEQ multiplex PCR; TCRdb's version includes in-frame clones alone and lacks a portion of them. The table shows tens of thousands of clones, with less than 75% occurring only once. This sample comprised peripheral blood mononuclear cells (PBMCs), obtained before the second cycle of nivolumab. The receptors were gathered from a human donor with classical Hodgkin lymphoma. The CDR3 runs from the conserved cysteine through the conserved F or W. Fields, in order: clone size, V gene, J gene, D gene, CDR3 protein, CDR3 DNA. D genes are given only for firm matches. A clone size is listed for some rows: how often the clone was seen (once, few, many), or a class if it is expanded.

NA	TRBV19	TRBJ1-5	NA	CASSFIGISANQPQHF	TGTGCCAGTAGTTTTATAGGGATTTCGGCTAATCAGCCCCAGCATTTT
NA	TRBV6-6	TRBJ2-1	TRBD2	CASSYHGIAGSNEQFF	TGTGCCAGCAGTTACCACGGGATAGCGGGAAGTAATGAGCAGTTCTTC
NA	TRBV7-8	TRBJ2-3	TRBD2	CASSLTGGPGDTQYF	TGTGCCAGCAGCTTAACGGGAGGGCCTGGAGATACGCAGTATTTT
few	TRBV27	TRBJ1-1	NA	CASRYRGGTEAFF	TGTGCCAGCAGATATAGGGGGGGCACTGAAGCTTTCTTT
few	TRBV10-3	TRBJ1-2	TRBD1	CAISESSGQGFGGYTF	TGTGCCATCAGTGAGTCGAGTGGACAGGGTTTCGGTGGCTACACCTTC
NA	TRBV7-2	TRBJ2-7	NA	CASSAWAAYEQYF	TGTGCCAGCAGCGCCTGGGCAGCCTACGAGCAGTACTTC
NA	TRBV5-4	TRBJ2-3	NA	CASSLSSDTQYF	TGTGCCAGCAGCTTGTCCTCAGATACGCAGTATTTT
NA	TRBV9	TRBJ1-2	NA	CASSRTTDPNYGYTF	TGTGCCAGCAGCCGTACGACCGATCCTAACTATGGCTACACCTTC
few	TRBV7-2	TRBJ2-3	NA	CASSNAMDTQYF	TGTGCCAGCAGCAACGCAATGGATACGCAGTATTTT
NA	TRBV30	TRBJ1-2	NA	CAWRLAGSPILYGYTF	TGTGCCTGGAGGCTGGCAGGGAGCCCCATCCTATATGGCTACACCTTC
NA	TRBV19	TRBJ1-1	NA	CASSPRRNTEAFF	TGTGCCAGTAGTCCTCGTCGGAACACTGAAGCTTTCTTT
few	TRBV5-1	TRBJ1-2	NA	CASSLGAGAPWGYTF	TGCGCCAGCAGCTTGGGAGCAGGGGCCCCCTGGGGCTACACCTTC
once	TRBV2	TRBJ1-1	NA	CASSENREAFF	TGTGCCAGCAGTGAAAACAGAGAAGCTTTCTTT
NA	TRBV15	TRBJ2-3	NA	CATSREPTGVTDTQYF	TGTGCCACCAGCAGGGAACCAACTGGAGTCACAGATACGCAGTATTTT
NA	TRBV19	TRBJ1-2	TRBD1	CASSTLGQGTGYTF	TGTGCCAGTAGTACGCTGGGACAGGGTACAGGCTACACCTTC
NA	TRBV6-1	TRBJ2-3	NA	CASSEALGPTDTQYF	TGTGCCAGCAGTGAAGCGCTCGGGCCCACAGATACGCAGTATTTT
NA	TRBV2	TRBJ2-1	NA	CASSERGGPYNEQFF	TGTGCCAGCAGTGAACGAGGGGGGCCATACAATGAGCAGTTCTTC
few	TRBV4-1	TRBJ1-3	NA	CASSLNPGGNTIYF	TGCGCCAGCAGCCTTAATCCCGGTGGAAACACCATATATTTT
NA	TRBV6-1	TRBJ1-2	NA	CASSEVGSYGYTF	TGTGCCAGCAGTGAGGTCGGCAGTTATGGCTACACCTTC
NA	TRBV11-2	TRBJ2-7	NA	CASSFTGTGQYF	TGTGCCAGCAGCTTCACCGGGACGGGGCAGTACTTC
NA	TRBV29-1	TRBJ2-2	NA	CSLRTEGLFF	TGCAGCTTAAGGACGGAAGGGCTGTTTTTT
NA	TRBV6-6	TRBJ1-2	NA	CASSYGANYGYTF	TGTGCCAGCAGTTACGGGGCTAACTATGGCTACACCTTC
NA	TRBV4-2	TRBJ2-7	NA	CASSLGPSRAHPYEQYF	TGTGCCAGCAGCCTCGGTCCGTCGCGGGCCCACCCCTACGAGCAGTACTTC
NA	TRBV10-3	TRBJ2-7	NA	CAIRQGSEQYF	TGTGCCATCAGACAGGGCTCCGAGCAGTACTTC
many	TRBV28	TRBJ1-2	NA	CASSTHGLLGYTF	TGTGCCAGCAGTACTCACGGACTTTTAGGCTACACCTTC
NA	TRBV28	TRBJ1-2	TRBD1	CASSLMGQGDYGYTF	TGTGCCAGCAGTTTGATGGGACAGGGGGACTATGGCTACACCTTC
NA	TRBV2	TRBJ2-5	NA	CASSEGQPETQYF	TGTGCCAGCAGTGAAGGGCAGCCCGAGACCCAGTACTTC
NA	TRBV11-2	TRBJ2-7	NA	CASSLLGAPLEQYF	TGTGCCAGCAGCTTACTAGGGGCCCCCCTCGAGCAGTACTTC
NA	TRBV15	TRBJ2-1	TRBD1	CATSWRQGSGNEQFF	TGTGCCACCAGCTGGCGACAGGGGAGCGGCAATGAGCAGTTCTTC
once	TRBV28	TRBJ2-2	NA	CASSFRFLPGELFF	TGTGCCAGCAGTTTTCGGTTTCTACCCGGGGAGCTGTTTTTT
NA	TRBV7-2	TRBJ1-2	NA	CASSLAWIQYGYTF	TGTGCCAGCAGCTTAGCGTGGATACAATATGGCTACACCTTC
once	TRBV28	TRBJ2-1	TRBD2	CASSLAGGNNEQFF	TGTGCCAGCAGTTTGGCGGGAGGGAACAATGAGCAGTTCTTC
few	TRBV10-2	TRBJ2-2	TRBD1	CASSALLGQGPTGELFF	TGCGCCAGCAGTGCTTTGTTGGGACAGGGCCCCACCGGGGAGCTGTTTTTT
NA	TRBV18	TRBJ1-1	TRBD1	CASSRSPTGDTEAFF	TGTGCCAGCTCACGATCCCCGACAGGGGACACTGAAGCTTTCTTT
NA	TRBV7-2	TRBJ1-3	NA	CASSSLWQGNTIYF	TGTGCCAGCAGTAGTTTATGGCAAGGAAACACCATATATTTT
few	TRBV5-4	TRBJ1-2	TRBD1	CASSQDEGLGTGGGYTF	TGCGCCAGCAGCCAAGATGAGGGGTTGGGGACAGGCGGGGGCTACACCTTC
NA	TRBV4-1	TRBJ2-3	NA	CASSQDRNTDTQYF	TGCGCCAGCAGCCAAGATAGAAACACAGATACGCAGTATTTT